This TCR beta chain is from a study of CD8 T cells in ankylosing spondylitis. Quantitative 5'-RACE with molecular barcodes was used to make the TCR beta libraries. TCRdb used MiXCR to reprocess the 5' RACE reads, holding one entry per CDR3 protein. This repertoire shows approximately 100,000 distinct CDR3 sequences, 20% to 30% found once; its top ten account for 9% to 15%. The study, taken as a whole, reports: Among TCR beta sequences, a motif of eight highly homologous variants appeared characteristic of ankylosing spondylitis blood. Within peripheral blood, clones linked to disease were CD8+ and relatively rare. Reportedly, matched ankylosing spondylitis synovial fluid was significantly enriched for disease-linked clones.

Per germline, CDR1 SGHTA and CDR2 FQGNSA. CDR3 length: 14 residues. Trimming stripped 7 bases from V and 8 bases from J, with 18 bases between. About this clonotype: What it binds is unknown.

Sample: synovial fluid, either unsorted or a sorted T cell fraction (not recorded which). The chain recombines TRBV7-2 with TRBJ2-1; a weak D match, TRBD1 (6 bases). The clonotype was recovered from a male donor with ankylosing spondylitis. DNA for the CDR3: TGTGCCAGCAAAGGGGCGGTGGGACAATATGAGCAGTTCTTC. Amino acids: CASKGAVGQYEQFF.